A selection of T cell receptor beta chains follows, all from one sample in a study of beta chain features in type 1 diabetes. Repertoires were generated with immunoSEQ multiplex PCR, while TCRdb's copy carries only in-frame clones and drops some. The sample lists over 500,000 clones, around 15% occurring once. The specimen was naive CD4+ T cells from blood. All receptors derive from a man between 18 and 35 years old in good health. Both conserved end residues are part of each CDR3. Each record gives: V gene, J gene, D gene, clone size, CDR3 protein, CDR3 DNA. D genes are given only for firm matches. A row's size may be missing; if present it is once, few, many or a size class.

V gene: TRBV30
J gene: TRBJ2-7
D gene: -
clone size: few
CDR3 protein: CAWNHPISYEQYF
CDR3 DNA: TGTGCCTGGAATCACCCGATCTCCTACGAGCAGTACTTC

V gene: TRBV29-1
J gene: TRBJ1-6
D gene: TRBD1
clone size: -
CDR3 protein: CSVSTGFDSPLHF
CDR3 DNA: TGCAGTGTCTCGACAGGGTTTGATTCACCCCTCCACTTT

V gene: TRBV5-1
J gene: TRBJ2-6
D gene: -
clone size: -
CDR3 protein: CASSLGSSGANVLTF
CDR3 DNA: TGCGCCAGCAGCTTGGGTAGCTCTGGGGCCAACGTCCTGACTTTC

V gene: TRBV4-3
J gene: TRBJ1-2
D gene: -
clone size: few
CDR3 protein: CASSQEGFANYGYTF
CDR3 DNA: TGCGCCAGCAGCCAAGAGGGGTTCGCTAACTATGGCTACACCTTC

V gene: TRBV11-3
J gene: TRBJ2-3
D gene: -
clone size: -
CDR3 protein: CASSLGGGGTDTQYF
CDR3 DNA: TGTGCCAGCAGCTTAGGGGGTGGCGGCACAGATACGCAGTATTTT

V gene: TRBV7-2
J gene: TRBJ2-2
D gene: -
clone size: many
CDR3 protein: CASSWLGTMGGELFF
CDR3 DNA: TGTGCCAGCAGCTGGCTCGGGACAATGGGCGGGGAGCTGTTTTTT

V gene: TRBV25-1
J gene: TRBJ2-7
D gene: TRBD1
clone size: few
CDR3 protein: CASSDDRGRYEQYF
CDR3 DNA: TGTGCCAGCAGTGATGACAGGGGCCGTTACGAGCAGTACTTC

V gene: TRBV5-6
J gene: TRBJ1-2
D gene: -
clone size: few
CDR3 protein: CASSLDALGYGYTF
CDR3 DNA: TGTGCCAGCAGCTTGGATGCCCTGGGTTATGGCTACACCTTC

V gene: TRBV7-9
J gene: TRBJ2-1
D gene: -
clone size: -
CDR3 protein: CASSLDGGGRRNEQFF
CDR3 DNA: TGTGCCAGCAGCTTAGATGGGGGTGGCCGGCGGAATGAGCAGTTCTTC

V gene: TRBV19
J gene: TRBJ2-1
D gene: -
clone size: -
CDR3 protein: CASSILVGGFGEQFF
CDR3 DNA: TGTGCCAGTAGTATATTGGTCGGCGGTTTTGGTGAGCAGTTCTTC

V gene: TRBV5-1
J gene: TRBJ1-1
D gene: -
clone size: -
CDR3 protein: CASSWLRDPSNTEAFF
CDR3 DNA: TGCGCCAGCAGCTGGCTTAGGGACCCTTCGAACACTGAAGCTTTCTTT

V gene: TRBV4-1
J gene: TRBJ2-3
D gene: -
clone size: few
CDR3 protein: CASSRHGGMKSDTQYF
CDR3 DNA: TGCGCCAGCAGTCGACATGGGGGGATGAAATCAGATACGCAGTATTTT

V gene: TRBV27
J gene: TRBJ2-7
D gene: TRBD1
clone size: -
CDR3 protein: CASRGQGRYEQYF
CDR3 DNA: TGTGCCAGCAGGGGACAGGGGAGATACGAGCAGTACTTC

V gene: TRBV11-2
J gene: TRBJ2-6
D gene: -
clone size: -
CDR3 protein: CASSSFLQLERTGANVLTF
CDR3 DNA: TGTGCCAGCAGCTCTTTCCTCCAGCTCGAGAGGACTGGGGCCAACGTCCTGACTTTC

V gene: TRBV5-1
J gene: TRBJ2-7
D gene: TRBD1
clone size: few
CDR3 protein: CASSSGQGTLWRTYEQYF
CDR3 DNA: TGCGCCAGCAGCTCCGGACAGGGTACGTTGTGGAGGACCTACGAGCAGTACTTC

V gene: TRBV4-3
J gene: TRBJ2-2
D gene: -
clone size: -
CDR3 protein: CASSRGVGAGELFF
CDR3 DNA: TGCGCCAGCAGCCGCGGCGTGGGGGCCGGGGAGCTGTTTTTT

V gene: TRBV7-9
J gene: TRBJ1-1
D gene: -
clone size: -
CDR3 protein: CASSLGGESKAFF
CDR3 DNA: TGTGCCAGCAGCTTAGGGGGAGAGTCCAAAGCTTTCTTT

V gene: TRBV28
J gene: TRBJ2-1
D gene: -
clone size: -
CDR3 protein: CASSPRYNEQFF
CDR3 DNA: TGTGCCAGCAGCCCCCGGTACAATGAGCAGTTCTTC

V gene: TRBV6-6
J gene: TRBJ2-7
D gene: -
clone size: few
CDR3 protein: CASSVGNAYEQYF
CDR3 DNA: TGTGCCAGCAGTGTAGGAAATGCCTACGAGCAGTACTTC

V gene: TRBV23-1
J gene: TRBJ1-5
D gene: -
clone size: many
CDR3 protein: CASSRQGRQPQHF
CDR3 DNA: TGCGCCAGCAGTCGCCAAGGCCGCCAGCCCCAGCATTTT

V gene: TRBV5-1
J gene: TRBJ2-4
D gene: -
clone size: -
CDR3 protein: CASSLAGSVAKNIQYF
CDR3 DNA: TGCGCCAGCAGCTTGGCCGGGAGCGTAGCCAAAAACATTCAGTACTTC

V gene: TRBV5-1
J gene: TRBJ2-5
D gene: -
clone size: few
CDR3 protein: CASSLLPSWGQETQYF
CDR3 DNA: TGCGCCAGCAGCTTGCTCCCCTCCTGGGGCCAAGAGACCCAGTACTTC

V gene: TRBV7-9
J gene: TRBJ1-1
D gene: -
clone size: few
CDR3 protein: CASSREWGNTEAFF
CDR3 DNA: TGTGCCAGCAGTCGGGAGTGGGGGAACACTGAAGCTTTCTTT

V gene: TRBV10-2
J gene: TRBJ1-2
D gene: -
clone size: few
CDR3 protein: CASSAGEWYGYTF
CDR3 DNA: TGCGCCAGCAGTGCTGGGGAATGGTATGGCTACACCTTC

V gene: TRBV7-2
J gene: TRBJ1-2
D gene: -
clone size: -
CDR3 protein: CASSLRVGWGNNYGYTF
CDR3 DNA: TGTGCCAGCAGCTTAAGGGTCGGTTGGGGCAATAACTATGGCTACACCTTC

V gene: TRBV9
J gene: TRBJ1-6
D gene: TRBD1
clone size: -
CDR3 protein: CASSPGTGGRNSPLHF
CDR3 DNA: TGTGCCAGCAGCCCCGGGACAGGGGGACGGAATTCACCCCTCCACTTT

V gene: TRBV6-4
J gene: TRBJ2-1
D gene: TRBD1
clone size: -
CDR3 protein: CASSDSSTGFNEQFF
CDR3 DNA: TGTGCCAGCAGTGACTCCTCGACAGGGTTCAATGAGCAGTTCTTC

V gene: TRBV7-3
J gene: TRBJ2-6
D gene: TRBD1
clone size: few
CDR3 protein: CASSSQGAGANVLTF
CDR3 DNA: TGTGCCAGCAGCTCACAGGGGGCTGGGGCCAACGTCCTGACTTTC

V gene: TRBV5-1
J gene: TRBJ1-6
D gene: -
clone size: -
CDR3 protein: CASSPRYRTDLGSPLHF
CDR3 DNA: TGCGCCAGCAGCCCACGCTATAGGACAGACTTAGGATCACCCCTCCACTTT

V gene: TRBV6-5
J gene: TRBJ1-2
D gene: TRBD1
clone size: -
CDR3 protein: CASSYSEGAFRSGYTF
CDR3 DNA: TGTGCCAGCAGTTACTCAGAGGGGGCGTTTCGATCTGGCTACACCTTC

V gene: TRBV11-2
J gene: TRBJ1-5
D gene: TRBD1
clone size: few
CDR3 protein: CASSFQGEQPQHF
CDR3 DNA: TGTGCCAGCAGCTTCCAGGGGGAACAGCCCCAGCATTTT

V gene: TRBV27
J gene: TRBJ2-4
D gene: -
clone size: -
CDR3 protein: CASSLREGIQYF
CDR3 DNA: TGTGCCAGCAGTCTCCGGGAAGGCATTCAGTACTTC

V gene: TRBV7-3
J gene: TRBJ2-7
D gene: -
clone size: -
CDR3 protein: CASSSPLPPTSYEQYF
CDR3 DNA: TGTGCCAGCAGCTCGCCGTTACCACCGACTAGCTACGAGCAGTACTTC

V gene: TRBV18
J gene: TRBJ1-6
D gene: -
clone size: -
CDR3 protein: CASSPAGYNSPLHF
CDR3 DNA: TGTGCCAGCTCACCGGCGGGCTATAATTCACCCCTCCACTTT

V gene: TRBV18
J gene: TRBJ2-7
D gene: -
clone size: few
CDR3 protein: CASSPDRAYEQYF
CDR3 DNA: TGTGCCAGCTCACCGGACCGCGCCTACGAGCAGTACTTC

V gene: TRBV27
J gene: TRBJ2-3
D gene: -
clone size: -
CDR3 protein: CASSATRLRDTQYF
CDR3 DNA: TGTGCCAGCAGCGCGACTAGACTTAGGGATACGCAGTATTTT

V gene: TRBV7-3
J gene: TRBJ1-5
D gene: -
clone size: few
CDR3 protein: CASSLNRDQPQHF
CDR3 DNA: TGTGCCAGCAGTTTAAACAGGGATCAGCCCCAGCATTTT

V gene: TRBV4-1
J gene: TRBJ2-2
D gene: TRBD1
clone size: few
CDR3 protein: CASSQDGRGIGANTGELFF
CDR3 DNA: TGCGCCAGCAGCCAAGATGGCAGGGGGATAGGCGCGAACACCGGGGAGCTGTTTTTT

V gene: TRBV4-1
J gene: TRBJ2-5
D gene: -
clone size: -
CDR3 protein: CASSPQGGETQYF
CDR3 DNA: TGCGCCAGCAGCCCTCAGGGCGGCGAGACCCAGTACTTC

V gene: TRBV25-1
J gene: TRBJ2-3
D gene: -
clone size: few
CDR3 protein: CASSELTRTDTQYF
CDR3 DNA: TGTGCCAGCAGTGAATTGACTCGCACAGATACGCAGTATTTT

V gene: TRBV7-2
J gene: TRBJ2-4
D gene: -
clone size: few
CDR3 protein: CASSLSGQLAKNIQYF
CDR3 DNA: TGTGCCAGCAGCTTATCCGGACAGCTAGCCAAAAACATTCAGTACTTC

V gene: TRBV7-9
J gene: TRBJ1-5
D gene: -
clone size: -
CDR3 protein: CASSPKGGADQPQHF
CDR3 DNA: TGTGCCAGCAGCCCAAAGGGGGGCGCGGATCAGCCCCAGCATTTT

V gene: TRBV7-2
J gene: TRBJ1-1
D gene: -
clone size: -
CDR3 protein: CASSSTWGLRTEAFF
CDR3 DNA: TGTGCCAGCAGCTCTACTTGGGGGCTTCGGACTGAAGCTTTCTTT

V gene: TRBV2
J gene: TRBJ2-2
D gene: -
clone size: few
CDR3 protein: CASIKQGANTGELFF
CDR3 DNA: TGTGCCAGCATTAAACAGGGCGCGAACACCGGGGAGCTGTTTTTT

V gene: TRBV10-3
J gene: TRBJ2-1
D gene: -
clone size: many
CDR3 protein: CAIGWRDTYNEQFF
CDR3 DNA: TGTGCCATTGGATGGCGGGATACTTACAATGAGCAGTTCTTC

V gene: TRBV9
J gene: TRBJ2-5
D gene: -
clone size: -
CDR3 protein: CASSVVQQETQYF
CDR3 DNA: TGTGCCAGCAGCGTAGTACAGCAAGAGACCCAGTACTTC

V gene: TRBV6-5
J gene: TRBJ1-3
D gene: -
clone size: -
CDR3 protein: CASSYDGTPGNTIYF
CDR3 DNA: TGTGCCAGCAGTTACGACGGGACACCCGGAAACACCATATATTTT

V gene: TRBV25-1
J gene: TRBJ2-2
D gene: -
clone size: -
CDR3 protein: CASSEWYRNTGELFF
CDR3 DNA: TGTGCCAGCAGTGAATGGTACAGGAACACCGGGGAGCTGTTTTTT

V gene: TRBV10-3
J gene: TRBJ2-7
D gene: -
clone size: -
CDR3 protein: CAINRGGPDSYEQYF
CDR3 DNA: TGTGCCATCAACCGAGGCGGGCCGGATTCCTACGAGCAGTACTTC

V gene: TRBV18
J gene: TRBJ1-4
D gene: -
clone size: -
CDR3 protein: CASSPNRRTNEKLFF
CDR3 DNA: TGTGCCAGCTCACCAAATCGGCGAACTAATGAAAAACTGTTTTTT

V gene: TRBV19
J gene: TRBJ2-7
D gene: -
clone size: -
CDR3 protein: CASSLRGYEQYF
CDR3 DNA: TGTGCCAGTAGTCTCAGGGGCTACGAGCAGTACTTC

V gene: TRBV28
J gene: TRBJ1-3
D gene: -
clone size: -
CDR3 protein: CASIPRLSGNTIYF
CDR3 DNA: TGTGCCAGCATACCGAGACTCTCTGGAAACACCATATATTTT